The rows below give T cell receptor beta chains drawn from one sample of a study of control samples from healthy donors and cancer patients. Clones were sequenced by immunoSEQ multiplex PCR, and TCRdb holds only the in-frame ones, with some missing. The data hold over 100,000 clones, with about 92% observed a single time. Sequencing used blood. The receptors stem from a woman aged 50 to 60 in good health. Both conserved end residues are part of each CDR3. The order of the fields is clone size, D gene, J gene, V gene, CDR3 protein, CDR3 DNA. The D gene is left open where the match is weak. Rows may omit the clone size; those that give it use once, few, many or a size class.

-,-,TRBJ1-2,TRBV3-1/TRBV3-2,CASSPDTNYGYTF,TGTGCCAGCAGCCCGGACACGAACTATGGCTACACCTTC
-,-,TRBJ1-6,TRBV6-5,CASRGGFPYNSPLHF,TGTGCCAGCAGAGGAGGGTTCCCCTATAATTCACCCCTCCACTTT
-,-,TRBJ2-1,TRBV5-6,CASSLGQGVASDNEQFF,TGTGCCAGCAGCTTGGGCCAGGGGGTCGCTAGCGACAATGAGCAGTTCTTC
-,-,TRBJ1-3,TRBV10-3,CAITGTGNTIYF,TGTGCCATCACAGGGACTGGAAACACCATATATTTT
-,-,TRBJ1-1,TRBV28,CASSYLDTEAFF,TGTGCCAGCAGTTACCTGGACACTGAAGCTTTCTTT
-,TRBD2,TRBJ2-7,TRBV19,CASSIEIGLAGESYEQYF,TGTGCCAGTAGTATAGAGATTGGACTAGCGGGGGAGTCCTACGAGCAGTACTTC
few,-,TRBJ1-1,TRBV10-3,CAISDRTGAEAFF,TGTGCCATCAGTGACAGGACGGGAGCTGAAGCTTTCTTT
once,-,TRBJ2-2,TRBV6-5,CASSVRVLNTGELFF,TGTGCCAGCAGCGTCCGGGTCCTGAACACCGGGGAGCTGTTTTTT
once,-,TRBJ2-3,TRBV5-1,CASRPLTGLPTDTQYF,TGCGCCAGCAGACCTTTAACAGGGCTTCCCACAGATACGCAGTATTTT
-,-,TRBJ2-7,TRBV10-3,CAISETDYEQYF,TGTGCCATCAGTGAGACAGACTACGAGCAGTACTTC
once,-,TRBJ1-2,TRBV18,CASRPAGGPGGYTF,TGTGCCAGTCGTCCCGCCGGGGGGCCGGGAGGCTACACCTTC
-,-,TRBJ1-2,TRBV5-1,CASSHTSHYGYTF,TGCGCCAGCAGCCATACCAGTCACTATGGCTACACCTTC
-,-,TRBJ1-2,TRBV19,CASSEGYGYTF,TGTGCCAGTAGTGAGGGTTATGGCTACACCTTC
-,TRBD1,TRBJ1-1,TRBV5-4,CASSFRQGYTEAFF,TGTGCCAGCAGCTTCCGACAGGGGTATACTGAAGCTTTCTTT
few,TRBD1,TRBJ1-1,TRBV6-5,CASSRQGHTEAFF,TGTGCCTCGTCCAGACAGGGACACACTGAAGCTTTCTTT
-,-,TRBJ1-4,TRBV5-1,CASSPGATNEKLFF,TGCGCCAGCAGCCCGGGGGCAACTAATGAAAAACTGTTTTTT
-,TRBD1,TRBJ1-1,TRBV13,CASKAYRDRGMNTEAFF,TGTGCCAGCAAAGCTTATAGAGACAGGGGCATGAACACTGAAGCTTTCTTT
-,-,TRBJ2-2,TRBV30,CAWNKAANTGELFF,TGTGCCTGGAACAAAGCCGCGAACACCGGGGAGCTGTTTTTT
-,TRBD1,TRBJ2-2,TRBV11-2,CASSPGQGRTGELFF,TGTGCCAGCAGCCCGGGACAGGGGCGGACCGGGGAGCTGTTTTTT
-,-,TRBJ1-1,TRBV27,CASSLKAANTEAFF,TGTGCCAGCAGTTTAAAAGCTGCGAACACTGAAGCTTTCTTT
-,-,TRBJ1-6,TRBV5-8,CASSTRQLSYNSPLHF,TGTGCCAGCAGCACAAGACAGCTCTCCTATAATTCACCCCTCCACTTT
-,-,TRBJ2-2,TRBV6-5,CASRHRVGATGELFF,TGTGCCAGCAGACACAGGGTAGGGGCCACCGGGGAGCTGTTTTTT
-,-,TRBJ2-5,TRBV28,CASSPYQTQYF,TGTGCCAGCAGTCCGTATCAGACCCAGTACTTC
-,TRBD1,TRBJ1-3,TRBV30,CAWTLQGGRNTIYF,TGTGCCTGGACCTTACAGGGGGGGAGAAACACCATATATTTT
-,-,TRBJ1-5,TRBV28,CASSLSTGGQPQHF,TGTGCCAGCAGTTTATCGACAGGCGGTCAGCCCCAGCATTTT
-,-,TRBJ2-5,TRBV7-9,CASSLLASVETQYF,TGTGCCAGCAGCTTACTAGCGTCGGTAGAGACCCAGTACTTC
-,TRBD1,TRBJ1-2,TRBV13,CASSLIGQGHGYTF,TGTGCCAGCAGCCTTATAGGACAGGGCCATGGCTACACCTTC
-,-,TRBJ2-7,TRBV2,CASSGRYEQYF,TGTGCCAGCAGTGGTCGGTACGAGCAGTACTTC
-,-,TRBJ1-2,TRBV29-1,CSVEEGPYGYTF,TGCAGCGTTGAAGAGGGACCCTATGGCTACACCTTC
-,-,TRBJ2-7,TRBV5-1,CASSLEASSYEQYF,TGCGCCAGCAGCTTGGAGGCCAGCTCCTACGAGCAGTACTTC
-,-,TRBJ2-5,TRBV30,CAWRAPGGRSWETQYF,TGTGCCTGGAGGGCACCGGGGGGCCGAAGCTGGGAGACCCAGTACTTC
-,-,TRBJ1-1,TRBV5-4,CASSLQGGWNTEAFF,TGTGCCAGCAGCTTGCAGGGTGGGTGGAACACTGAAGCTTTCTTT
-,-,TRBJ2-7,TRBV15,CATSIEFSYEQYF,TGTGCCACCAGCATAGAGTTTTCCTACGAGCAGTACTTC
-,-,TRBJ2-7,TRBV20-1,CSAHQHYEQYF,TGCAGTGCACACCAGCACTACGAGCAGTACTTC
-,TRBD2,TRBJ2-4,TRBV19,CASTTSGRAIKNIQYF,TGTGCCAGCACCACTAGCGGGAGGGCCATCAAAAACATTCAGTACTTC
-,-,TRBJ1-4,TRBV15,CATSSFNEKLFF,TGTGCCACCAGCAGTTTTAATGAAAAACTGTTTTTT
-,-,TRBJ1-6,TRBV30,CAWSETGFRSPLHF,TGTGCCTGGAGCGAAACAGGGTTTCGATCACCCCTCCACTTT
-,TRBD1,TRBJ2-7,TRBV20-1,CSARATGGKYF,TGCAGTGCTAGGGCGACAGGGGGGAAGTACTTC
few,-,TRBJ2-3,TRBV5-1,CASSRSTDTQYF,TGCGCCAGCAGCCGAAGCACAGATACGCAGTATTTT
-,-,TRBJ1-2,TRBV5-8,CASSLRAYGYTF,TGTGCCAGCAGCTTGAGGGCCTATGGCTACACCTTC
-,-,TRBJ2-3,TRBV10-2,CATSDYSAGADTQYF,TGCGCCACCTCAGACTACTCGGCCGGGGCGGATACGCAGTATTTT
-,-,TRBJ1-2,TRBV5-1,CASKETGANYGYTF,TGCGCCAGCAAAGAGACAGGAGCTAACTATGGCTACACCTTC
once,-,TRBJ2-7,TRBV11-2,CASSRGPPGHFYEQYF,TGTGCCAGCAGCCGGGGCCCCCCGGGACACTTCTACGAGCAGTACTTC